This T cell receptor beta chain emerged from a study of T-cell memory formation after mild COVID-19. From the 5' RACE reads, TCRdb called clonotypes with MiXCR, one entry per CDR3 protein. This table has some 160,000 distinct CDR3 sequences, 10% to 15% appearing once. The length of the CDR3 is 15 residues. Between the trimmed V and J ends, which lost 4 bases and 2 bases, there was a span of 14 bases. Per the germline V gene, CDR1 is SQVTM and CDR2 is ANQGSEA. The receptor was isolated from a man younger than 30 who had mild COVID-19 (a few samples of this study predate the infection). Cell type and time point are not known. This chain joins TRBV29-1 and TRBJ1-4, with TRBD1 as a possible D gene (5 bases). Sequencing was performed on PBMCs or a T cell subset sorted from them (not recorded which). CDR3 residues: CSVGLWAGTNEKLFF. The CDR3 nucleotides are TGCAGCGTTGGTCTCTGGGCAGGGACTAATGAAAAACTGTTTTTT.